This T cell receptor beta chain was identified during a study of cytomegalovirus exposure and HLA in healthy donors. This PCR relied on a set of 60 Vbeta primers and 13 Jbeta primers. TCRdb's table, derived via immunoSEQ multiplex PCR, lists solely in-frame clones and lacks some. Of some 75,000 clones listed, about 79% are singletons. The sequence came from a man younger than 30 in good health and CMV-seropositive. The sequenced sample consisted of PBMCs.

The CDR3 sequence: CASSLDSDQPQHF. In DNA, the CDR3 is TGCGCCAGCAGCTTGGATTCCGATCAGCCCCAGCATTTT. The gene calls are TRBV5-1 and TRBJ1-5; D is uncertain. CDR1 and CDR2 (germline): SGHRS, YFSETQ. The CDR3 covers 13 residues. V was trimmed by 0 bases and J by 5 bases, leaving 6 bases between them.